What follows is one T cell receptor beta chain and its context. The sample comes from a study of blood T cell repertoires in COVID-19. Study at large: Samples taken during acute and convalescent COVID-19 were collected in the United States, Italy and Spain. Nucleic acid was either cDNA or gDNA, and it came from T cells, B-cell-depleted T cells, or PBMCs.

Trimming took 6 bases from V and 1 from J; bases not matched to a gene: 6. The CDR3 is 14 amino acids. Per germline, CDR1 SQVTM and CDR2 ANQGSEA. Sequencing was performed with immunoSEQ multiplex PCR; in TCRdb, only in-frame clones are kept and a portion is missing. The repertoire has approximately 230,000 clones, just over 85% of them found once; the top ten carry under 1.5%. Sequencing was done on a sample of peripheral blood. The chain has TRBV29-1 and TRBJ2-3; 8 bases line up with TRBD2. The TCR was taken from a man of 80 years or more with acute or convalescent COVID-19. The CDR3 reads CSVQAGVRTDTQYF. CDR3 bases: TGCAGCGTCCAAGCGGGAGTTCGCACAGATACGCAGTATTTT.